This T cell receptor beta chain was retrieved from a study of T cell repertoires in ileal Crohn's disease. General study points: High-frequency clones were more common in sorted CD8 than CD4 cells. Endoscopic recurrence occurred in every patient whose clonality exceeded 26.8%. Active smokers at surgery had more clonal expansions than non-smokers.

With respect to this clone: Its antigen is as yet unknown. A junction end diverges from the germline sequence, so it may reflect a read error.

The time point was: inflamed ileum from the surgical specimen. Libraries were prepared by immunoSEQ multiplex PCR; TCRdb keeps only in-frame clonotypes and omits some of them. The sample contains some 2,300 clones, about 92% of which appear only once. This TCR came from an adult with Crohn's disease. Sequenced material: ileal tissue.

The CDR3 sequence: CASSLDKGSIQYF. In nucleotides, the CDR3 is TGTGCTAGCAGCTTAGATAAGGGTTCCATTCAGTACTTC. The chain uses TRBV7-7 and TRBJ2-4; no clear D. Germline V gene data show CDR1 as SSHAT and CDR2 as FNYEAQ (reference sequence). This CDR3 region has 13 residues.